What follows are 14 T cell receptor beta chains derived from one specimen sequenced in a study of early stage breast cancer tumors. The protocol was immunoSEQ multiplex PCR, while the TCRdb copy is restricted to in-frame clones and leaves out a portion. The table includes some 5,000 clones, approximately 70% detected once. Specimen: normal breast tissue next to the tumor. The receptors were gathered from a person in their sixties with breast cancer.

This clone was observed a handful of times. CDR3 protein: CASSPDGPWTEAFF. The CDR3 DNA follows: TGCGCCAGCAGCCCCGACGGCCCTTGGACTGAAGCTTTCTTT. This rearrangement joins TRBV5-1 to TRBJ1-1; D call uncertain. Germline assignment: CDR1 SGHRS and CDR2 YFSETQ. V lost 4 bases and J lost 5, with 15 bases in between. The CDR3 length is 14 residues.

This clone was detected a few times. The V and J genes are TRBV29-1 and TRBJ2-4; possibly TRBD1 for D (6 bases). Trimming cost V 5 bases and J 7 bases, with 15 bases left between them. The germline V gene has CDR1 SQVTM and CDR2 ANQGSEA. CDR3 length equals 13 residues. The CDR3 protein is CSVPTGQGNIQYF. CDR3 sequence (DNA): TGCAGCGTTCCTACGGGGCAGGGGAACATTCAGTACTTC.

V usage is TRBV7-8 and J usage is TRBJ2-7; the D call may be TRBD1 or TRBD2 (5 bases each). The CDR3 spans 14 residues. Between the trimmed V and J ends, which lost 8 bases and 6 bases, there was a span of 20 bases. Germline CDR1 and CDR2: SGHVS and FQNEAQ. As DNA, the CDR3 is TGTGCCAGCGCGGCCCAAGGTGGGGGAACCGAGCAGTACTTC. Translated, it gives CASAAQGGGTEQYF.

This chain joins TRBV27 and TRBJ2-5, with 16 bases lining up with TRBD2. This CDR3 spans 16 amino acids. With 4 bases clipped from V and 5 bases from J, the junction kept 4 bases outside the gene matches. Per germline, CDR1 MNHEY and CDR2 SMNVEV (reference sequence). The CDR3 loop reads CASSSGLAGGGETQYF. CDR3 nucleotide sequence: TGTGCCAGCAGTTCGGGACTAGCGGGAGGGGGTGAGACCCAGTACTTC.

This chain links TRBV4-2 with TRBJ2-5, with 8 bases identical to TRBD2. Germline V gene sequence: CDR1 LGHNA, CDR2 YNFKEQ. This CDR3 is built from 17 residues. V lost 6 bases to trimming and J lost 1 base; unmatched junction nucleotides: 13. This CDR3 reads CASSKGPAGGGQETQYF. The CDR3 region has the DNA TGTGCCAGCAGTAAAGGACCGGCGGGGGGAGGCCAAGAGACCCAGTACTTC.

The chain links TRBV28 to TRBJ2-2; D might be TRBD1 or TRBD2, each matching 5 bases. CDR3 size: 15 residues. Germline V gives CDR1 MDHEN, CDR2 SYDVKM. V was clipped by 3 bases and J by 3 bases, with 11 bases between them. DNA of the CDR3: TGTGCCAGCAGTTTGTTGGGGGAGTACACCGGGGAGCTGTTTTTT. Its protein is CASSLLGEYTGELFF. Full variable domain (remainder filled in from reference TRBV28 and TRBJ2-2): DVKVTQSSRYLVKRTGEKVFLECVQDMDHENMFWYRQDPGLGLRLIYFSYDVKMKEKGDIPEGYSVSREKKERFSLILESASTNQTSMYLCASSLLGEYTGELFFGEGSRLTVL.

The DNA of the CDR3 is TGTGCCAGCAGCTTTCGGGCTAGCAGCTACGAGCAGTACTTC. This sequence encodes CASSFRASSYEQYF. The rearrangement uses TRBV5-6 and TRBJ2-7; possibly TRBD2 for D (5 bases). V was clipped by 2 bases and J by 3 bases, with 12 bases between them. The germline V gene has CDR1 SGHDT and CDR2 YYEEEE. The CDR3 loop spans 14 amino acids.

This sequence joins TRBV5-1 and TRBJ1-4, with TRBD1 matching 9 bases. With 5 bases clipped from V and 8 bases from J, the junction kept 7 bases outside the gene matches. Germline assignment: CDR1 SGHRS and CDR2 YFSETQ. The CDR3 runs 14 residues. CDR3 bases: TGCGCCAGCAGACCACAGGGGGCTGACGAAAAACTGTTTTTT. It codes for CASRPQGADEKLFF.

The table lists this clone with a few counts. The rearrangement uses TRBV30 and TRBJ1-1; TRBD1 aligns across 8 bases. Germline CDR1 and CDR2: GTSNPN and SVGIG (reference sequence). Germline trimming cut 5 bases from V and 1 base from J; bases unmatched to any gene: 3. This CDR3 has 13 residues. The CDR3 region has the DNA TGTGCCTGGGACAGGGGCGGGAACACTGAAGCTTTCTTT. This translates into CAWDRGGNTEAFF.

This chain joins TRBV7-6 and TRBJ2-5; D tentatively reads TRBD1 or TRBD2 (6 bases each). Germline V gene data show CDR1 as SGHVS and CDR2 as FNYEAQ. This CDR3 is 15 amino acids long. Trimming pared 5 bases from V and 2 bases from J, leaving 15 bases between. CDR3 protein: CASSPRRGRQETQYF. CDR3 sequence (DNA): TGTGCCAGCAGCCCCCGCCGGGGGCGTCAAGAGACCCAGTACTTC.

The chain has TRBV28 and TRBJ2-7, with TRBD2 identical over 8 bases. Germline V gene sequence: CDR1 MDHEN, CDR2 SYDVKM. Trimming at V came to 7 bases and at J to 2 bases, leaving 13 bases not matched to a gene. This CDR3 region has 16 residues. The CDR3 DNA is TGTGCCAGCACTCACGGCCGCTCGGGGGGGACCTACGAGCAGTACTTC. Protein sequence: CASTHGRSGGTYEQYF.

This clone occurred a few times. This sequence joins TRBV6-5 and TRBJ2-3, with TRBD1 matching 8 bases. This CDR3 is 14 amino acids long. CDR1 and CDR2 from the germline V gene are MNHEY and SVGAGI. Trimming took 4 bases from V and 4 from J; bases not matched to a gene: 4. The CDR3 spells CASSWDRMPDTQYF. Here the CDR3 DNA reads TGTGCCAGCAGTTGGGACAGGATGCCAGATACGCAGTATTTT.

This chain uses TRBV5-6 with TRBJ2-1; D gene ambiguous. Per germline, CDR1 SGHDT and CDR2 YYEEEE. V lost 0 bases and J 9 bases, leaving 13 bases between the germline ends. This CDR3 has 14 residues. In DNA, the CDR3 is TGTGCCAGCAGCTTGGCCTCTCCTACCGGTGAGCAGTTCTTC. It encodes CASSLASPTGEQFF.

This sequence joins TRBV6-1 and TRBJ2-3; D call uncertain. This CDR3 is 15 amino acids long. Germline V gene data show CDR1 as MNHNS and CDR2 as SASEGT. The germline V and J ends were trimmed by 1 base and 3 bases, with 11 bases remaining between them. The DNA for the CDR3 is TGTGCCAGCAGTGAAGGAGGCCACGAGACAGATACGCAGTATTTT. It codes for CASSEGGHETDTQYF.